Sequencing of this T cell receptor (beta chain) was carried out in a study of T cell responses to AZD1222 COVID-19 vaccine. Background on the study: Second-dose timings of about 4 or about 12 weeks were pooled.

The protocol was immunoSEQ multiplex PCR, while the TCRdb copy is restricted to in-frame clones and leaves out a portion. Here the sample spans 130,000 or so clones, about 89% being singletons. Trimming left V 4 bases short and J 5 bases short, with 11 bases between. Germline V gene sequence: CDR1 LNHDA, CDR2 SQIVND (reference sequence). This CDR3 is built from 14 residues. Source: peripheral blood, taken on day 0 of AZD1222 vaccination. The chain links TRBV19 to TRBJ2-2; no definite D call. This receptor was taken from an adult in good health. The CDR3 is CASSTAYPTGELFF. For the CDR3, the DNA is TGTGCCAGTAGTACAGCTTATCCGACCGGGGAGCTGTTTTTT.